One sample yielded the 9 T cell receptor beta chains listed below, sequenced in a study of cytomegalovirus exposure and HLA in healthy donors. Use of 60 Vbeta and 13 Jbeta primers characterized the PCR. TCRdb keeps only in-frame clones here, not all; method: immunoSEQ multiplex PCR. The table has roughly 150,000 clones, around 9.7% seen once. The sequenced material came from PBMCs. These receptors came from a man aged 45-60 years in good health and CMV-seronegative.

J is TRBJ2-1 and V is TRBV5-1; 12 nucleotides agree with TRBD2. The CDR3 consists of 15 residues. J lost 7 bases, V lost 3 bases, and 5 bases had no gene match. In germline, CDR1 is SGHRS, CDR2 YFSETQ. The CDR3 loop reads CASSSTSGGLNEQFF. CDR3 coding DNA: TGCGCCAGCAGCTCGACTAGCGGGGGCCTTAATGAGCAGTTCTTC.

The V gene is TRBV5-1, the J gene TRBJ2-7; 7 nucleotides align to TRBD1. From germline, CDR1 is SGHRS and CDR2 YFSETQ. The CDR3 consists of 15 residues. J lost 2 bases, V lost 5 bases, and 10 bases had no gene match. CDR3 DNA sequence: TGCGCCAGCAGGCTAGCCGGGACAGATACCTACGAGCAGTACTTC. Its translation: CASRLAGTDTYEQYF.

This clone was counted only a few times. The rearrangement links TRBV4-2 to TRBJ2-7; 9 nucleotides line up with TRBD2. With V trimmed by 0 bases and J by 4 bases, 10 bases remained unmatched. CDR1 is LGHNA and CDR2 is YNFKEQ in the germline V gene. This CDR3 has 17 amino acids. This chain's CDR3 is CASSQEATSGSWYEQYF. The DNA of the CDR3 is TGTGCCAGCAGCCAAGAGGCGACTAGCGGAAGCTGGTACGAGCAGTACTTC.

This clone was seen only a few times. V is TRBV2 and J is TRBJ1-4; D is possibly TRBD1 (6 bases). The V gene's germline CDR1 is SNHLY and CDR2 FYNNEI. V was shortened by 6 bases and J by 7 bases, with 18 bases between the two germline ends. This CDR3 spans 15 amino acids. The CDR3 here is CASRTRDTQGEKLFF. As DNA, the CDR3 is TGTGCCAGCAGGACCCGGGACACCCAAGGTGAAAAACTGTTTTTT.

This clone was counted a few times. This chain links TRBV9 with TRBJ1-2, with 7 positions matching TRBD1. V was pared by 3 bases and J by 6 bases, with 14 bases of the junction left unmatched. CDR3 length: 16 residues. Germline assignment: CDR1 SGDLS and CDR2 YYNGEE. CDR3 bases: TGTGCCAGCAGCGCCCCTCCTTCGAGGGGGCGCGATGGCTACACCTTC. This encodes CASSAPPSRGRDGYTF.

This clone was detected only a few times. V is TRBV28 and J is TRBJ2-2, with 11 nucleotides matching TRBD2. The CDR3 totals 15 residues. After removal of 5 bases from V and 5 bases from J, the junction contained 4 bases not matched to a gene. Germline values: CDR1 MDHEN, CDR2 SYDVKM. Here the CDR3 DNA reads TGTGCCAGCAGTGACACTAGCGGGAGAACCGGGGAGCTGTTTTTT. Encoded protein: CASSDTSGRTGELFF.

This clone was seen only a few times. The chain links TRBV25-1 to TRBJ2-5; 13 bases fit TRBD2. The CDR3 contains 18 residues. The germline V gene encodes CDR1 MGHDK and CDR2 SYGVNS. Trimming at V came to 3 bases and at J to 5 bases, leaving 12 bases not matched to a gene. CDR3 sequence: CASSDGTSGTWAQETQYF. Here the CDR3 DNA reads TGTGCCAGCAGTGACGGGACTAGCGGGACTTGGGCACAGGAGACCCAGTACTTC.

This chain uses TRBV30 with TRBJ2-7; 7 bases agree with TRBD2. Germline V gives CDR1 GTSNPN, CDR2 SVGIG (reference sequence). The CDR3 has 10 residues. Losses at the gene ends were 5 bases for V and 7 bases for J; bases not matched to a gene: 2. The CDR3 DNA sequence: TGTGCCTGGGGGAGGGAAGAGCAGTACTTC. Its translation is CAWGREEQYF.

The CDR3 DNA sequence: TGTGCCAGCAGCCCAGGGGTGGGTAGCTCCTACGAGCAGTACTTC. Encoded protein: CASSPGVGSSYEQYF. V and J are TRBV11-2 and TRBJ2-7; D possibly corresponds to TRBD1 (6 bases). Germline V gene sequence: CDR1 SGHAT, CDR2 FQNNGV. The CDR3 extends over 15 amino acids. The germline V and J ends were trimmed by 5 bases and 0 bases, with 14 bases remaining between them.